The present T cell receptor (beta chain) was sequenced within a study of identifying expanded T cells in peripheral blood. Study-level results: Differentially abundant clones: 1 to 1.5 between replicates, 16.4 at around 14 days, 19 to 20 at four.

Healthy donors had no documented immune events, such as infections, while sampled. The CDR3 has 16 amino acids. Looked up from germline, CDR1 is SGHRS and CDR2 is YFSETQ. V dropped 1 base and J dropped 5; count of bases not matched to a gene: 8. As for this clone: What it binds is unknown.

Here immunoSEQ multiplex PCR was the method, and the copy in TCRdb shows in-frame clones only, minus some. The repertoire consists of about 85,000 clones, with around 91% occurring once and the leading ten covering around 2.7%. The chain links TRBV5-1 to TRBJ2-3, with TRBD1 matching over 9 bases. The sequence was collected from a person aged 18 to 75 in good health. The sample consisted of blood. Here the CDR3 reads CASSLRPGQGEDTQYF. CDR3 DNA: TGCGCCAGCAGCTTGCGGCCGGGACAGGGAGAAGATACGCAGTATTTT.